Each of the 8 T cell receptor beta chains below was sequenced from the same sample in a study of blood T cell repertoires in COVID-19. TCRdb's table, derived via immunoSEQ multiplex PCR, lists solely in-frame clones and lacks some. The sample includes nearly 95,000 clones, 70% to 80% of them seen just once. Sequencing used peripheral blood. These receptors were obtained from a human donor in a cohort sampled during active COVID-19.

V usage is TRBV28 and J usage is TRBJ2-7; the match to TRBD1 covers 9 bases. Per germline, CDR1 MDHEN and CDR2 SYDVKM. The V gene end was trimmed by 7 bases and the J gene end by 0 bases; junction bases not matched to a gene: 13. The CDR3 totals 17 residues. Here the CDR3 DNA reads TGTGCCAGCACGAACCGGGACAGGGTGATCGGCTCCTACGAGCAGTACTTC. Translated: CASTNRDRVIGSYEQYF. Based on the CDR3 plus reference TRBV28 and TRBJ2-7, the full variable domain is DVKVTQSSRYLVKRTGEKVFLECVQDMDHENMFWYRQDPGLGLRLIYFSYDVKMKEKGDIPEGYSVSREKKERFSLILESASTNQTSMYLCASTNRDRVIGSYEQYFGPGTRLTVT.

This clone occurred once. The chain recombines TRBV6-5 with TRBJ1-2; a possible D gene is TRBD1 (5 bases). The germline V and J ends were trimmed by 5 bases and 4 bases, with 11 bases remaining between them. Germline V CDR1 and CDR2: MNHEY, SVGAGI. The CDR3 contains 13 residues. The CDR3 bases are TGTGCCAGCAGTAAGGAGGGACTCTATGGCTACACCTTC. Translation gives CASSKEGLYGYTF.

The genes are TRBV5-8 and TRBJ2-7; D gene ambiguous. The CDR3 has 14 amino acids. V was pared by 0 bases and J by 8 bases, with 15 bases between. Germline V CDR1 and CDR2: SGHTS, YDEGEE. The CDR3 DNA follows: TGTGCCAGCAGCTTGGGAGGAACGGTCCCGAAGCAGTACTTC. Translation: CASSLGGTVPKQYF.

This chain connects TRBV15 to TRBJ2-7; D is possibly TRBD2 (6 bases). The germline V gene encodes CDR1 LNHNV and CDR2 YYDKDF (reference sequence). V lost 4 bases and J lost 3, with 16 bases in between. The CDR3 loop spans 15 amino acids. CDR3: CATSIGRDWIYEQYF. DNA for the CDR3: TGTGCCACCAGCATTGGCCGGGACTGGATCTACGAGCAGTACTTC.

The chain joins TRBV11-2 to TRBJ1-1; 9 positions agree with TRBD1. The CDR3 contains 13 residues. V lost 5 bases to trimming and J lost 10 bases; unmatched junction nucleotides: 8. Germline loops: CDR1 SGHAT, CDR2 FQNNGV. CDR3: CASSENRGLLAFF. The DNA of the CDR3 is TGTGCCAGCAGCGAAAACAGGGGGCTGTTAGCTTTCTTT.

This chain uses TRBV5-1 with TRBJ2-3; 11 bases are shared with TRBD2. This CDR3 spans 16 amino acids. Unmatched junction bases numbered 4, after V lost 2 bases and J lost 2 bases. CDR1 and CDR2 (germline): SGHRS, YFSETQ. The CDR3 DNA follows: TGCGCCAGCAGCTTATTGACTAGCGGGATCACAGATACGCAGTATTTT. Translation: CASSLLTSGITDTQYF.

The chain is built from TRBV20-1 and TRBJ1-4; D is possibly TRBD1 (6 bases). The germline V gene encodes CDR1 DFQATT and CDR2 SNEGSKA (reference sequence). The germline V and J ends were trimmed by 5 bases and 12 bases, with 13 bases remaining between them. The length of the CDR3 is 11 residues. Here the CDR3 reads CSAGGRGELFF. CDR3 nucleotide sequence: TGCAGTGCTGGGGGGCGGGGGGAACTGTTTTTT.

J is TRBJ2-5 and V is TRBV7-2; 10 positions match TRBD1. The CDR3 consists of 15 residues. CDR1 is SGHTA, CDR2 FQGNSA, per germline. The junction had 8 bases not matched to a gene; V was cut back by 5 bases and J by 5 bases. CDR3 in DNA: TGTGCCAGCAGCACTCCGACAGGGGGCCTTGAGACCCAGTACTTC. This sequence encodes CASSTPTGGLETQYF.